The next 25 T cell receptor beta chains were all read from a single sample in a study of early T cells in non-severe SARS-CoV-2 infection. One entry per CDR3 protein, called by TCRdb with MiXCR from the 5' RACE reads. The data show 68,000 or so distinct CDR3 sequences, under 13% seen once. Sample: whole blood. The source is an adult who was a healthcare worker with PCR-confirmed SARS-CoV-2 infection or an uninfected control (not recorded which).

This clonotype was counted only a few times. The chain combines TRBV18 with TRBJ2-1; no clear D. Germline V gene lookup returns CDR1 KGHSH and CDR2 LQKENI. The CDR3 has 14 amino acids. The ends were cut back, 0 bases at V and 0 bases at J, with 3 bases in the middle. CDR3 in amino acids: CASSPPFSYNEQFF. The CDR3 DNA reads as TGTGCCAGCTCACCACCTTTCTCCTACAATGAGCAGTTCTTC.

The chain is built from TRBV5-1 and TRBJ2-3; 11 positions agree with TRBD2. Germline values: CDR1 SGHRS, CDR2 YFSETQ. The length of the CDR3 is 16 residues. V shed 4 bases, J shed 6 bases, and the junction held 10 bases outside the gene matches. The CDR3 loop reads CASSPTSGSVADTQYF. As DNA, the CDR3 is TGCGCCAGCAGCCCTACTAGCGGGAGCGTCGCGGATACGCAGTATTTT.

This clonotype has at least ten counts. The rearrangement uses TRBV10-3 and TRBJ2-7, with D perhaps TRBD2 (7 bases). The CDR3 consists of 15 residues. Germline V gene sequence: CDR1 ENHRY, CDR2 SYGVKD. V lost 2 bases to trimming and J lost 4 bases, with 15 bases between them. The CDR3 reads CAISELRGAPYEQYF. DNA of the CDR3: TGTGCCATCAGTGAGCTTCGGGGGGCCCCATACGAGCAGTACTTC.

The V and J genes are TRBV6-1 and TRBJ1-5, with TRBD1 as a possible D gene (5 bases). From germline, CDR1 is MNHNS and CDR2 SASEGT. The V end lost 1 base, the J end lost 3 bases, and 10 bases lay between the germline ends. This CDR3 region has 15 residues. This CDR3 reads CASSEDWTLNQPQHF. CDR3 bases: TGTGCCAGCAGTGAAGATTGGACACTCAATCAGCCCCAGCATTTT.

The chain couples TRBV5-1 to TRBJ2-6, with TRBD1 matching over 8 bases. CDR3 length equals 15 residues. V lost 4 bases, J lost 2 bases, and 2 bases stayed unmatched. Per germline, CDR1 SGHRS and CDR2 YFSETQ. The CDR3 here is CASSPDRAGANVLTF. In DNA, the CDR3 is TGCGCCAGCAGCCCGGACAGGGCTGGGGCCAACGTCCTGACTTTC. Looking up the rest from reference TRBV5-1 and TRBJ2-6 gives the full variable domain: KAGVTQTPRYLIKTRGQQVTLSCSPISGHRSVSWYQQTPGQGLQFLFEYFSETQRNKGNFPGRFSGRQFSNSRSEMNVSTLELGDSALYLCASSPDRAGANVLTFGAGSRLTVL.

This clonotype was recorded at least ten times. This sequence joins TRBV6-2 or TRBV6-3 and TRBJ1-5; D call uncertain. The V gene lost 5 bases and the J gene lost 2 bases, with 16 bases spanning the gap. CDR1 and CDR2 from the germline V gene are MNHEY and SVGEGT. The CDR3 extends over 16 amino acids. The chain's CDR3 is CASSLRRGDGNQPQHF. DNA for the CDR3: TGTGCCAGCAGTCTACGACGGGGAGATGGCAATCAGCCCCAGCATTTT.

This clonotype has a count of ten or more. The chain combines TRBV28 with TRBJ1-6; 12 bases fit TRBD1. This CDR3 has 14 amino acids. V was pared by 8 bases and J by 7 bases, with 3 bases of the junction left unmatched. CDR1 is MDHEN, CDR2 SYDVKM, per germline. Here the CDR3 DNA reads TGTGCCAGCGGGACAGGGGGCGAAAATTCACCCCTCCACTTT. It codes for CASGTGGENSPLHF.

This clonotype has a count of ten or more. The chain is built from TRBV6-5 and TRBJ1-5; TRBD1 is a possible D gene (5 bases). V was clipped by 6 bases and J by 4 bases, with 10 bases between them. Per germline, CDR1 MNHEY and CDR2 SVGAGI. This CDR3 is built from 13 residues. For the CDR3, the DNA is TGTGCCAGCAGCCGGGGACGGAATCAGCCCCAGCATTTT. Protein product: CASSRGRNQPQHF.

This chain joins TRBV6-2 or TRBV6-3 and TRBJ2-2; perhaps TRBD2 as D (5 bases). The CDR3 length is 10 residues. V shed 8 bases and J shed 7 bases, with 5 bases lying between them. Germline V gene data show CDR1 as MNHEY and CDR2 as SVGEGT. This CDR3 reads CASRDGELFF. CDR3 nucleotide sequence: TGTGCCAGCCGGGACGGGGAGCTGTTTTTT.

This clonotype has a count of ten or more. The J gene is TRBJ1-1, the V gene TRBV6-6, with TRBD1 matching 10 bases. V was pared by 2 bases and J by 11 bases, with 5 bases of the junction left unmatched. Per the germline V gene, CDR1 is MNHNY and CDR2 is SVGAGI (reference sequence). The CDR3 contains 13 residues. CDR3 in DNA: TGTGCCAGCAGTTACCGTCCGGGACAGGGGGCTTTCTTT. This codes for CASSYRPGQGAFF.

This clonotype was recorded a few times. This rearrangement joins TRBV6-5 to TRBJ1-1, with D uncertain. Trimming took 4 bases from V and 0 from J, leaving 12 bases between them. Germline values: CDR1 MNHEY, CDR2 SVGAGI. The CDR3 loop spans 15 amino acids. This CDR3 is CASSFRSKLNTEAFF. The DNA of the CDR3 is TGTGCCAGCAGTTTTCGTTCGAAGTTGAACACTGAAGCTTTCTTT.

This clonotype was counted only a few times. This sequence joins TRBV20-1 and TRBJ1-5; no clear D gene. The CDR3 is made up of 14 amino acids. Germline V lookup: CDR1 DFQATT, CDR2 SNEGSKA (reference sequence). The V gene lost 4 bases and the J gene lost 7 bases, with 17 bases spanning the gap. The CDR3 region is CSATFGQDLQPQHF. The DNA of the CDR3 is TGCAGTGCTACGTTCGGGCAGGATCTCCAGCCCCAGCATTTT.

The V call is TRBV6-4, the J call TRBJ2-1; the D gene could be TRBD1 or TRBD2 (5 bases each). The germline gives CDR1 MRHNA, CDR2 SNTAGT. Trimming left V 5 bases short and J 15 bases short, with 17 bases between. CDR3 length equals 12 residues. The CDR3 here is CASSIGTPHGFF. Here the CDR3 DNA reads TGTGCCAGCAGTATCGGGACCCCCCATGGGTTCTTC.

Many counts were recorded for this clonotype. This chain connects TRBV14 to TRBJ1-4, with 10 bases matching TRBD1. Germline V gene lookup returns CDR1 SGHDN and CDR2 FVKESK. This CDR3 is built from 15 residues. V shed 3 bases, J shed 7 bases, and the junction held 5 bases outside the gene matches. CDR3 sequence (DNA): TGTGCCAGCAGCCATAGGACAGGGGGTCGTGAAAAACTGTTTTTT. Translated: CASSHRTGGREKLFF.

The rearrangement uses TRBV20-1 and TRBJ2-5; D possibly corresponds to TRBD2 (5 bases). Germline loops: CDR1 DFQATT, CDR2 SNEGSKA (reference sequence). V was trimmed by 3 bases and J by 7 bases, leaving 12 bases between them. The CDR3 totals 12 residues. The CDR3 DNA is TGCAGTGCTAGCCTGACTAAGGGGACCCAGTACTTC. Protein product: CSASLTKGTQYF.

This clonotype has only a few counts. The rearrangement uses TRBV7-2 and TRBJ1-3; D is possibly TRBD1 (6 bases). The germline V and J ends were trimmed by 5 bases and 4 bases, with 12 bases remaining between them. Germline CDR1 reads SGHTA; CDR2 reads FQGNSA. CDR3 length: 14 amino acids. The CDR3 region has the DNA TGTGCCAGCAGCCAACAGGGCCCCGGAAACACCATATATTTT. Amino acids: CASSQQGPGNTIYF.

V gene TRBV20-1 combines with J gene TRBJ1-2, with 7 bases aligning to TRBD1. V dropped 0 bases and J dropped 7; count of bases not matched to a gene: 8. Germline lookup yields CDR1 DFQATT and CDR2 SNEGSKA (reference sequence). CDR3 length equals 14 residues. DNA of the CDR3: TGCAGTGCTAGAGATACGACAGGGAGGCTTGGCTACACCTTC. This gives the protein CSARDTTGRLGYTF.

The rearrangement uses TRBV6-5 and TRBJ2-3; tentatively, D is TRBD2 (5 bases). There are 14 residues in the CDR3. Trimming removed 10 bases at V and 2 bases at J, with 16 bases between. Per the germline V gene, CDR1 is MNHEY and CDR2 is SVGAGI. The CDR3 bases are TGTGCCACCAGCGGCCGGATGAACACAGATACGCAGTATTTT. Residues: CATSGRMNTDTQYF.

The gene calls are TRBV19 and TRBJ2-5; D gene ambiguous. V lost 11 bases and J lost 7, with 17 bases in between. CDR1 and CDR2 (germline): LNHDA, SQIVND (reference sequence). CDR3 length: 12 amino acids. CDR3 loop: CAGRQCSRTQYF. The CDR3 nucleotides read TGTGCCGGACGGCAGTGCTCCAGGACCCAGTACTTC.

The V call is TRBV28, the J call TRBJ2-7; 7 bases fit TRBD1. V was pared by 4 bases and J by 3 bases, with 6 bases of the junction left unmatched. Per germline, CDR1 MDHEN and CDR2 SYDVKM. CDR3 length equals 14 residues. The CDR3, as DNA: TGTGCCAGCAGTTACAGGGGAACGGGCTACGAGCAGTACTTC. Residues: CASSYRGTGYEQYF.

The chain employs TRBV29-1 and TRBJ2-1, with a possible D match to TRBD2 (5 bases). The CDR3 contains 12 residues. Germline values: CDR1 SQVTM, CDR2 ANQGSEA. V lost 7 bases and J 0 bases, leaving 7 bases between the germline ends. As DNA, the CDR3 is TGCAGCGGGAGGAGCTCCTACAATGAGCAGTTCTTC. It encodes CSGRSSYNEQFF.

This clonotype was seen a handful of times. The chain couples TRBV28 to TRBJ1-2; TRBD1 aligns across 8 bases. V was clipped by 2 bases and J by 3 bases; unmatched bases: 2. Germline V lookup: CDR1 MDHEN, CDR2 SYDVKM. This CDR3 is 14 amino acids long. The CDR3 spells CASSLPTGDYGYTF. CDR3 DNA sequence: TGTGCCAGCAGTTTACCGACAGGGGACTATGGCTACACCTTC.

This clonotype was observed a few times. The rearrangement joins TRBV30 to TRBJ1-2; TRBD1 might be the D (5 bases). There are 12 residues in the CDR3. Trimming took 3 bases from V and 8 from J, leaving 13 bases between them. Germline lookup yields CDR1 GTSNPN and CDR2 SVGIG (reference sequence). The CDR3, as DNA: TGTGCCTGGAGGGGGGAAAGTCGAGGCTACACCTTC. This gives the protein CAWRGESRGYTF.

This clonotype appeared a few times. This rearrangement joins TRBV29-1 to TRBJ2-7; 7 bases line up with TRBD1. CDR1 is SQVTM, CDR2 ANQGSEA, per germline. V lost 7 bases to trimming and J lost 0 bases; unmatched junction nucleotides: 3. The CDR3 is 12 residues long. The CDR3 DNA reads as TGCAGCGCCGGACAGGACTCCTACGAGCAGTACTTC. Translation: CSAGQDSYEQYF.

This rearrangement joins TRBV13 to TRBJ2-2; D may be TRBD2 (6 bases). From germline, CDR1 is PRHDT and CDR2 FYEKMQ (reference sequence). CDR3 length: 13 residues. V was trimmed by 3 bases and J by 5 bases, leaving 7 bases between them. The CDR3: CASSLGTTGELFF. The DNA of the CDR3 is TGTGCCAGCAGCTTGGGGACTACCGGGGAGCTGTTTTTT.